The following is a TCR beta chain sequence with its context. These data originate in a study of type 1 regulatory T cells. Study context: T-allo10 is a Tr1-enriched, alloantigen-specific CD4 T cell product made in vitro.

This CDR3 has 17 amino acids. Germline-derived CDR1 and CDR2 are DFQATT and SNEGSKA (reference sequence). V lost 3 bases, J lost 8 bases, and 14 bases stayed unmatched. TCRdb reprocessed the reads via MiXCR and lists one record per CDR3 protein. The sample includes 90,000 to 100,000 distinct CDR3 sequences, roughly 28% seen only once; the top ten take 2% to 2.5%. This receptor was identified in a human donor in good health. The sequenced sample consisted of CD4+ T cells, either the whole sample or a sorted fraction (not recorded which). The chain uses TRBV20-1 and TRBJ2-1; 12 nucleotides match TRBD2. The CDR3 bases are TGCAGTGCTAGGGGAGGACTAGCGGGGCCCCAAGTGGATGAGCAGTTCTTC. This codes for CSARGGLAGPQVDEQFF.